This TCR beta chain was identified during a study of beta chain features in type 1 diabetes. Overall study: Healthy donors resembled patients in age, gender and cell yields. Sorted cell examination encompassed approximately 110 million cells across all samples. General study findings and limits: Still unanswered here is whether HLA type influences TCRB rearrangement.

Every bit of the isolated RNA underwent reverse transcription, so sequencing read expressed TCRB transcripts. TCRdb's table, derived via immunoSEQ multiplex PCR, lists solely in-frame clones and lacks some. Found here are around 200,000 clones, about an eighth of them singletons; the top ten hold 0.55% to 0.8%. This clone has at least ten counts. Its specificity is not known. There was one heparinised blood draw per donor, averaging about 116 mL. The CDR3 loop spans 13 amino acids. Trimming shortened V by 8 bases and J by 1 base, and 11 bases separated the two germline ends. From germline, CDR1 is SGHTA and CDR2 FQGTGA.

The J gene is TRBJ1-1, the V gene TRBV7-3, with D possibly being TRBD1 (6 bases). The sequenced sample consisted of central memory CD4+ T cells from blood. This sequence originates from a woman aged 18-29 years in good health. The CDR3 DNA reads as TGTGCCAGCGGGCGGGGGGCGAACACTGAAGCTTTCTTT. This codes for CASGRGANTEAFF. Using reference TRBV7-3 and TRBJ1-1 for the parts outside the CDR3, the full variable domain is GAGVSQTPSNKVTEKGKYVELRCDPISGHTALYWYRQSLGQGPEFLIYFQGTGAADDSGLPNDRFFAVRPEGSVSTLKIQRTERGDSAVYLCASGRGANTEAFFGQGTRLTVV.